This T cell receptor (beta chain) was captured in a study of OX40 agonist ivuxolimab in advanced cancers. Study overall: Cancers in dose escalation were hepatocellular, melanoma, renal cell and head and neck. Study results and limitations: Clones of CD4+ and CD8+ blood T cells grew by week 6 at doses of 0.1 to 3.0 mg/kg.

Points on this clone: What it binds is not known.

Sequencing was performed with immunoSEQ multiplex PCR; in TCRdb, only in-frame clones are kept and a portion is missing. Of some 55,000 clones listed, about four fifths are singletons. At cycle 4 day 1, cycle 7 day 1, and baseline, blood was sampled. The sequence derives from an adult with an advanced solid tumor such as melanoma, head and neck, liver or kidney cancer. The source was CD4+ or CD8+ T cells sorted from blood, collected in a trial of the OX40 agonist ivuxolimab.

In nucleotides, the CDR3 is TGCAGCGTCGGGACTAGCGGGAGCCCCTACGAGCAGTACTTC. It codes for CSVGTSGSPYEQYF. This chain connects TRBV29-1 to TRBJ2-7, with 14 bases aligning to TRBD2. The J segment lost 2 bases and the V segment lost 6 bases, leaving 3 bases of the junction unmatched. CDR3 length: 14 amino acids. Germline loops: CDR1 SQVTM, CDR2 ANQGSEA.